The clone carrying this T cell receptor beta chain was seen repeatedly, ten times or more. Time point denoted: persistent/refractory GD, antithyroid drugs over 5 years with positive TRAb. From PBMCs, RNA was extracted and then used to make the TCR library. This sample was included in a study of regulatory T cells in long-lasting Graves disease. With iRepertoire HTBI primers and Arm-PCR of CDR3 regions, TCR beta libraries were built. TCRdb itself ran the multiplex PCR reads through MiXCR, one entry per CDR3 protein. The sample lists about 430,000 distinct CDR3 sequences, roughly a fifth occurring once. Trimming removed 0 bases at V and 2 bases at J, with 16 bases between. Per germline, CDR1 DFQATT and CDR2 SNEGSKA (reference sequence). The CDR3 runs to 16 residues.

Source: peripheral blood mononuclear cells (PBMCs), taken when the disease was refractory, from a patient treated with antithyroid drugs. The receptor was isolated from a female donor with Graves disease. The chain joins TRBV20-1 to TRBJ2-5; no firm D call. CDR3 region: CSARDPLHGAQETQYF. Here the CDR3 DNA reads TGCAGTGCTAGAGATCCTCTTCATGGCGCTCAAGAGACCCAGTACTTC.